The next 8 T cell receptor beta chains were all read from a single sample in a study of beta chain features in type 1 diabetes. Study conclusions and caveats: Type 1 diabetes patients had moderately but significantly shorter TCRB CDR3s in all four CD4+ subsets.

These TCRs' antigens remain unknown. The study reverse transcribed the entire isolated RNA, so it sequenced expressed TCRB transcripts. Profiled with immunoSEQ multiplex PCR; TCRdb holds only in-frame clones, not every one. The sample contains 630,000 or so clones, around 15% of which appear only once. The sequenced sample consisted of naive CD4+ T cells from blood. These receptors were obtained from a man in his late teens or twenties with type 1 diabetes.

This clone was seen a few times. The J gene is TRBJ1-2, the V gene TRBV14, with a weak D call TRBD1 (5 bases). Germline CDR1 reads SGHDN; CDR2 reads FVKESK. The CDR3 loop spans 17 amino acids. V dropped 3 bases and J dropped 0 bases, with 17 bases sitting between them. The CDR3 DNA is TGTGCCAGCAGCCACCTTAACGGGGCAGTTCCTAACTATGGCTACACCTTC. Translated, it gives CASSHLNGAVPNYGYTF.

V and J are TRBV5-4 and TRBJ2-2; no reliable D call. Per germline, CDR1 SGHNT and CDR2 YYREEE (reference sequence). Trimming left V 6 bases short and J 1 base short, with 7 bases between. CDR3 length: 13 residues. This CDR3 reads CASKLRNTGELFF. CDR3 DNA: TGTGCCAGCAAGCTGAGGAACACCGGGGAGCTGTTTTTT.

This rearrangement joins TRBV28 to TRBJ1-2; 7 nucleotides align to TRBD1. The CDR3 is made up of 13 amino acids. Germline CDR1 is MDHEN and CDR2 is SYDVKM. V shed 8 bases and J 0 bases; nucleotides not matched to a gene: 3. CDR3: CASHRGPNYGYTF. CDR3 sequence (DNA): TGTGCCAGCCACAGGGGACCTAACTATGGCTACACCTTC.

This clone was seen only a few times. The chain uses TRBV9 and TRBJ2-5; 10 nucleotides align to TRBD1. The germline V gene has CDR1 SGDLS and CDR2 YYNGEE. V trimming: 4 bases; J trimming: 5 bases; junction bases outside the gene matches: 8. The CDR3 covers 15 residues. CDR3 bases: TGTGCCAGCAGCACTCGACAGGGGGCAGGGGAGACCCAGTACTTC. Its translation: CASSTRQGAGETQYF.

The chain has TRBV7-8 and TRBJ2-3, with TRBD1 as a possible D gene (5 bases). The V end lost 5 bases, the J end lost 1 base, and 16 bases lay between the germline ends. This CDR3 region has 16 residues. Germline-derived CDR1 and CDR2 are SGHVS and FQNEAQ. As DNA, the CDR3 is TGTGCCAGCAGCCCCCGTCTGATCAGGGGCACAGATACGCAGTATTTT. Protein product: CASSPRLIRGTDTQYF.

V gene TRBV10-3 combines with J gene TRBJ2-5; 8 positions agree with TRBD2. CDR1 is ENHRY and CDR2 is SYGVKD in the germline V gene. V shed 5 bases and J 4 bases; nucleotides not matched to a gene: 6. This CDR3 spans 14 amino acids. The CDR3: CAISHEAGGETQYF. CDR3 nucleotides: TGTGCCATCAGTCACGAGGCGGGGGGAGAGACCCAGTACTTC.

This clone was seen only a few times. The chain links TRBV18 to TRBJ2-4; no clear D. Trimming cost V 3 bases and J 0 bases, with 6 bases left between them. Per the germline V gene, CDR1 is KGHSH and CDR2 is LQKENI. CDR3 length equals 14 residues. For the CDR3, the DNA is TGTGCCAGCTCACCGTCAGTAGCCAAAAACATTCAGTACTTC. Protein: CASSPSVAKNIQYF.

In DNA, the CDR3 is TGTGCCAGCAGCGTCTCGTCGGTGGCGTATGGATTCACCGGGGAGCTGTTTTTT. Protein: CASSVSSVAYGFTGELFF. The chain joins TRBV9 to TRBJ2-2; D gene ambiguous. CDR3 length equals 18 residues. Germline V gene data show CDR1 as SGDLS and CDR2 as YYNGEE. With 2 bases removed from V and 4 bases from J, the gap between germline ends came to 21 bases.